This T cell receptor (beta chain) was captured by sequencing in a study of tissue T cells after allogeneic stem cell transplantation (dated by TCRdb to 2021 to 2024). In terms of the full investigation: All GVHD patients received grafts from donors, several unmodified and three CD34-selected to deplete T cells. When multiple samples of a tissue existed, pathologist review of H&E sections prioritized samples with histologically apparent lymphocytes for sequencing. The study profiled TCR beta repertoires in many tissues obtained from research autopsies of patients with and without GVHD, and also in mouse models of GVHD. The human part of the study was a prospective observational study with no blinding and no randomization.

For this clone: Its cognate antigen has yet to be identified. No base-level quality is on record; no much larger clone is a single base apart.

Inclusive of the bounding cysteine and phenylalanine, the CDR3 is 16 residues long. The read is trimmed to its CDR3 DNA, 48 bases read in frame from base 1. Cut back by 0 bases and 0 bases, the V and J ends lie 11 bases apart. As encoded in the germline V gene, CDR1 is MGHRA while CDR2 is YSYEKL. The label giving this sample's time point can be read as: human tissue collected at research (rapid) autopsy. Over a roughly three-year period, a research-autopsy study prospectively enrolled seven adult allo-HCT recipients who had steroid-refractory GVHD. Gastrointestinal GVHD was present in all GVHD patients, several lines of GVHD-directed therapy were administered to all GVHD patients, and skin involvement was additionally present in about 5 GVHD patients. After a median post-mortem interval of around 10 hours, the autopsy tissues collected included GI sites spanning esophagus to rectum, along with liver, skin and lymphoid organs including spleen. Autopsy specimens were bisected, with one portion flash-frozen in liquid nitrogen and the remainder formalin-fixed, and GI outer muscle layers were removed. Genomic DNA was extracted from frozen tissues using the Mag-Bind Blood & Tissue DNA HDQ 96 Kit on a Chemagic 360 or the DNeasy Blood & Tissue Kit. Because of concern about red blood cell contamination, extracted DNA underwent additional purification with the Genomic DNA Clean & Concentrator-25 kit.

The library was prepared using the immunoSEQ multiplex PCR assay. Adaptive Biotechnologies performed the TCRbeta CDR3 sequencing at survey depth and reported CDR3 sequences, V/J genes, productive frequency and template counts. Amplification of TCR beta CDR3 regions started from genomic DNA instead of RNA. In the authors' own workflow: Jensen-Shannon divergence served to quantify pairwise repertoire overlap between tissues, with 0 meaning identical and 1 meaning complete divergence. Based on pairwise JSD values, tissues were grouped by single-linkage agglomerative hierarchical clustering, and the results were shown as dendrograms. All patient samples were analyzed with GLIPH2 using simulation_depth 1000, kmer_min_depth 3 and cdr3_length_cutoff 8, and only groups containing more than two unique CDR3s were kept. A standardized tissue-overlap score extrapolated Jaccard GLIPH-group overlap across patients to a standard repertoire size of 1000 clones. To look at how diversity was associated with clinical or experimental variables, linear mixed-effect models were used, with tissue treated as a fixed effect and individual treated as a random effect. TCRdb took over this immuneACCESS table, retaining in-frame rearrangements with V and J assigned. Such tables are incomplete; in checked studies, under half of the missing clones stem from an unresolved V gene, and the remainder is unexplained. V, J and clone size reflect that table, while D and trimming were determined from the DNA. The sample table contains over 500 clones; only one count was recorded for 82% of them. The ten largest clonotypes hold 15% to 25% of the sample.

The full study reports these points: Within patients, how anatomically similar tissues were was a major factor shaping TCR repertoire composition, regardless of disease or transplant status. Few T cell clones were found to be shared across patients, but shared repertoire signatures across patients were revealed in a tissue-specific fashion by motif-based clustering. The patient cohort was small and varied clinically, and sampling depth was recognized as a limitation. Which tissue TCRs were alloreactive or antigen-specific was not determined in the study, and some of the clones might have been host cells that persisted. Blood and spleen T cells captured only a limited portion of the TCR repertoire detected in tissues, in both patients and mice.

The sequence derives from a female patient between 40 and 75 years old with steroid-refractory graft-versus-host disease after an allogeneic stem cell transplant. After a transplant, not all T cells may be the patient's own; some may come from the graft donor. The specimen comprised liver tissue, sampled at autopsy. This chain joins TRBV4-1 to TRBJ1-1; the D gene cannot be resolved reliably. The DNA is as follows: TGCGCCAGCAGCCAAGATATACCGAGAATGAACACTGAAGCTTTCTTT. Translated, this gives CASSQDIPRMNTEAFF.